This T cell receptor beta chain was identified in a study of T cells in Graves' hyperthyroidism and ophthalmopathy. Study-wide background: Peripheral blood specimens were obtained at initial diagnosis, prior to any treatment.

TCR beta CDR3 region amplification was performed from RNA transcripts. A set of HTBI primers served as the primers for a first-round RT-PCR of the TCR CDR3. TCRdb recomputed calls from the multiplex PCR reads with MiXCR, one row per CDR3 protein. The sample consists of a few hundred thousand distinct CDR3 sequences, around 15% of them appearing once. For the diagnoses, clinical symptoms, serum thyroxine and TRAb, thyroid ultrasound and orbital computed tomography were used. As for this clonotype: Its target is not known.

Notes on the study in general: The model predicted ophthalmopathy a median roughly 6.5 months before onset. Most thyroid clonotypes expanded above 0.001 were also detected in blood.

Germline CDR1 KGHSH, CDR2 LQKENI. The CDR3 spans 17 residues. Trimming removed 4 bases from V and 1 base from J, with 14 bases in between. The sequencing sample was made of blood. The receptor's source is a woman aged 55-75 years with Graves' ophthalmopathy. The gene calls are TRBV18 and TRBJ2-6; possible D gene TRBD2, 6 bases. CDR3 region: CASSRDLARSGANVLTF. The CDR3 nucleotides are TGTGCCAGCTCACGGGACCTAGCGCGATCTGGGGCCAACGTCCTGACTTTC.